A selection of T cell receptor beta chains follows, all from one sample in a study of PD-1 blockade in classical Hodgkin lymphoma. Data came from immunoSEQ multiplex PCR; TCRdb stores just in-frame clones and leaves some out. Of about 25,000 clones listed, approximately 93% are singletons. The sample was peripheral blood mononuclear cells (PBMCs). The receptors derive from a human donor with classical Hodgkin lymphoma. Each CDR3 is given with its conserved first and last residue. A D gene is named only where the DNA matches it firmly. A clone size is listed for some rows: how often the clone was seen (once, few, many), or a class if it is expanded.

>16|TRBJ1-1|-|TRBV21-1|-
TGTGCCAGCAGCAAAAGTCTGTGTCATATGAACACTGAAGCTTTCTTT
CASSKSLCHMNTEAFF
>16|TRBJ2-4|-|TRBV28|TRBD2
TGTGCCAGCAGTAATCGGCTAGCGGGGGCCCGGGACATTCAGTACTTC
CASSNRLAGARDIQYF
>14|TRBJ2-3|-|TRBV5-1|TRBD2
TGCGCCAGCAGAGGCGGGGGTGGGACAGATACGCAGTATTTT
CASRGGGGTDTQYF
>16|TRBJ2-7|-|TRBV7-2|TRBD2
TGTGCCAGCAGCTTAGCGGGACTAGCGGGGTACGACGAGCAGTGCTTC
CASSLAGLAGYDEQCF
>17|TRBJ1-3|-|TRBV7-9|-
TGTGCCAGCAGCTTAGGTATGGGGATTGGCTCTGGAAACACCATATATTTT
CASSLGMGIGSGNTIYF
>15|TRBJ1-2|-|TRBV19|-
TGTGCCAGTAGTCTGGGGACTGGGTTTGATGGTGGCTACACCTTC
CASSLGTGFDGGYTF
>15|TRBJ2-3|-|TRBV11-3|-
TGTGCCAGCAGCTCGCCGGGACTGGACGGAGATACGCAGTATTTT
CASSSPGLDGDTQYF
>13|TRBJ1-1|-|TRBV7-9|-
TGTGCCAGCAGGTCCAGGGAGAACACTGAAGCTTTCTTT
CASRSRENTEAFF
>13|TRBJ2-7|once|TRBV6-5|-
TGTGCCAGCAGACGGGACAACTCCTACGAGCAGTACTTC
CASRRDNSYEQYF
>15|TRBJ2-1|-|TRBV18|-
TGTGCCAGCTCACGAAGCGAGGGCTCCTACAATGAGCAGTTCTTC
CASSRSEGSYNEQFF
>14|TRBJ1-6|-|TRBV2|-
TGTGCCAGCGCCACAGACAGATCGAATTCACCCCTCCACTTT
CASATDRSNSPLHF
>16|TRBJ2-1|-|TRBV27|TRBD2
TGTGCCAGCAGTCCCTCCGCGGGAGTTCTTAACAATGAGCAGTTCTTC
CASSPSAGVLNNEQFF